These 32 T cell receptor beta chains were all obtained from the same sample, sequenced in a study of blood T cell repertoires in COVID-19. Here immunoSEQ multiplex PCR was the method, and the copy in TCRdb shows in-frame clones only, minus some. The table includes about 200,000 clones, about nine tenths detected once. Sequencing was done on a sample of peripheral blood. These receptors all come from a woman in her seventies with acute or convalescent COVID-19.

DNA of the CDR3: TGCGCCAGCGGGGACAGGAACACAGATACGCAGTATTTT. It is translated as CASGDRNTDTQYF. The chain couples TRBV5-1 to TRBJ2-3; TRBD1 matches at 8 bases. The CDR3 spans 13 residues. Germline lookup yields CDR1 SGHRS and CDR2 YFSETQ. Trimming took 7 bases from V and 2 from J; bases not matched to a gene: 3.

This chain links TRBV6-4 with TRBJ2-2; 7 bases match TRBD2. Trimming at V came to 7 bases and at J to 4 bases, leaving 6 bases not matched to a gene. The CDR3 is made up of 14 amino acids. Germline V gene data show CDR1 as MRHNA and CDR2 as SNTAGT. The CDR3 DNA reads as TGTGCCAGCAAGGGCGGGAGTGGCACCGGGGAGCTGTTTTTT. Translating gives CASKGGSGTGELFF.

The chain has TRBV4-1 and TRBJ2-2; 9 bases are a match to TRBD2. The V and J ends lost 0 bases and 5 bases, in that order; junction bases with no gene match: 4. Germline CDR1 and CDR2: MGHRA and YSYEKL. The CDR3 runs to 16 residues. The CDR3 nucleotides read TGCGCCAGCAGCCAAGAGCGAGCGGGGGGAACCGGGGAGCTGTTTTTT. This codes for CASSQERAGGTGELFF.

The chain employs TRBV6-6 and TRBJ2-7; 9 bases are shared with TRBD2. The CDR3 spans 15 residues. Germline V CDR1 and CDR2: MNHNY, SVGAGI (reference sequence). V lost 1 base to trimming and J lost 3 bases; unmatched junction nucleotides: 4. The CDR3 here is CASSYFAGGNYEQYF. For the CDR3, the DNA is TGTGCCAGCAGTTACTTCGCGGGGGGGAACTACGAGCAGTACTTC.

The rearrangement uses TRBV4-1 and TRBJ2-4; possibly TRBD1 for D (5 bases). CDR3 length equals 15 residues. Germline V gene data show CDR1 as MGHRA and CDR2 as YSYEKL. V lost 5 bases to trimming and J lost 9 bases, with 20 bases between them. In nucleotides, the CDR3 is TGCGCCAGCAGCACCAAGGCTTCAGGGCCAAGCATTCAGTACTTC. This gives the protein CASSTKASGPSIQYF.

This sequence joins TRBV11-3 and TRBJ2-2; 10 nucleotides agree with TRBD2. The length of the CDR3 is 16 residues. V was clipped by 3 bases and J by 4 bases; unmatched bases: 5. CDR1 is SGHNT and CDR2 is YENEEA in the germline V gene. CDR3 nucleotide sequence: TGTGCCAGCAGCTTGAGCGGGGGGGGTATCACCGGGGAGCTGTTTTTT. Translating it yields CASSLSGGGITGELFF.

V gene TRBV20-1 combines with J gene TRBJ1-5; D not resolved. Trimming took 3 bases from V and 0 from J, leaving 12 bases between them. This CDR3 comprises 15 residues. The germline V gene encodes CDR1 DFQATT and CDR2 SNEGSKA (reference sequence). The CDR3: CSASVAVYSNQPQHF. CDR3 DNA sequence: TGCAGTGCTAGTGTAGCAGTTTATAGCAATCAGCCCCAGCATTTT.

CDR3 sequence (DNA): TGTGCCAGCAGCTTGAGCAGGGTCGGCAATCAGCCCCAGCATTTT. This codes for CASSLSRVGNQPQHF. The rearrangement links TRBV5-6 to TRBJ1-5; the D gene is possibly TRBD1 (5 bases). The germline CDR1 and CDR2 sequences are SGHDT and YYEEEE. The V end was cut by 1 base, the J end by 2 bases, with 10 bases between. The CDR3 runs to 15 residues.

The chain combines TRBV27 with TRBJ1-2; 7 bases match TRBD1. The V segment lost 2 bases and the J segment 4 bases; nucleotides outside the gene matches: 4. This CDR3 has 14 residues. Per germline, CDR1 MNHEY and CDR2 SMNVEV (reference sequence). CDR3 DNA: TGTGCCAGCAGTTTAGATACAGGGGCCTATGGCTACACCTTC. Translated, it gives CASSLDTGAYGYTF.

The chain carries TRBV2 and TRBJ2-1; 7 bases match TRBD2. From germline, CDR1 is SNHLY and CDR2 FYNNEI. The length of the CDR3 is 15 residues. Unmatched junction bases numbered 7, after V lost 6 bases and J lost 2 bases. CDR3 nucleotides: TGTGCCAGCAGATCTACCGGGACTACCTACAATGAGCAGTTCTTC. This gives the protein CASRSTGTTYNEQFF.

The chain links TRBV4-3 to TRBJ1-4; D possibly corresponds to TRBD1 (5 bases). The germline V and J ends were trimmed by 0 bases and 14 bases, with 10 bases remaining between them. The germline CDR1 and CDR2 sequences are LGHNA and YSLEER. This CDR3 region has 12 residues. The CDR3 sequence is CASSQDRAGLFF. The CDR3 DNA reads as TGCGCCAGCAGCCAAGATAGGGCAGGGCTGTTTTTT.

The rearrangement joins TRBV28 to TRBJ1-1; 8 bases align to TRBD1. This CDR3 region has 16 residues. Per germline, CDR1 MDHEN and CDR2 SYDVKM. The V segment lost 6 bases and the J segment 0 bases; nucleotides outside the gene matches: 9. The CDR3 DNA is TGTGCCAGCAGCAGTCCCGGGACAGGTTTGAACACTGAAGCTTTCTTT. It is translated as CASSSPGTGLNTEAFF.

The J gene is TRBJ1-2, the V gene TRBV2, with 7 bases lining up with TRBD1. The CDR3 totals 13 residues. Trimming cost V 1 base and J 7 bases; bases outside gene matches: 3. Germline assignment: CDR1 SNHLY and CDR2 FYNNEI. CDR3 in amino acids: CASSEEGGSGYTF. In nucleotides, the CDR3 is TGTGCCAGCAGTGAAGAAGGGGGCAGTGGCTACACCTTC.

The V and J genes are TRBV6-6 and TRBJ1-1; tentatively, D is TRBD1 (6 bases). The CDR3 contains 15 residues. Trimming shortened V by 5 bases and J by 1 base, and 14 bases separated the two germline ends. CDR1 and CDR2 (germline): MNHNY, SVGAGI (reference sequence). This chain's CDR3 is CASSSNRVGNTEAFF. CDR3 nucleotides: TGTGCCAGCAGTAGCAACAGGGTCGGGAACACTGAAGCTTTCTTT.

This rearrangement joins TRBV28 to TRBJ2-1; no firm D call. Trimming pared 4 bases from V and 5 bases from J, leaving 9 bases between. The V gene's germline CDR1 is MDHEN and CDR2 SYDVKM. The CDR3 runs to 13 residues. The CDR3 sequence: CASSSPVDNEQFF. The CDR3 DNA sequence: TGTGCCAGCAGTTCCCCCGTAGACAATGAGCAGTTCTTC.

This clone was picked up a small number of times. The chain has TRBV7-2 and TRBJ1-1; D may be TRBD1 (6 bases). Per germline, CDR1 SGHTA and CDR2 FQGNSA. The V gene lost 0 bases and the J gene lost 7 bases, with 12 bases spanning the gap. The CDR3 is 14 residues long. CDR3 in DNA: TGTGCCAGCAGCTTAGCGCTAGGGACACGTGAAGCTTTCTTT. Encoded protein: CASSLALGTREAFF.

The chain carries TRBV5-1 and TRBJ1-6; D perhaps matches TRBD1 (5 bases). This CDR3 spans 16 amino acids. The V gene lost 0 bases and the J gene lost 5 bases, with 12 bases spanning the gap. Per germline, CDR1 SGHRS and CDR2 YFSETQ. The CDR3 sequence is CASSLEVTANNSPLHF. In DNA, the CDR3 is TGCGCCAGCAGCTTGGAGGTGACAGCCAATAATTCACCCCTCCACTTT. Full variable domain (outside the CDR3, taken from reference TRBV5-1 and TRBJ1-6): KAGVTQTPRYLIKTRGQQVTLSCSPISGHRSVSWYQQTPGQGLQFLFEYFSETQRNKGNFPGRFSGRQFSNSRSEMNVSTLELGDSALYLCASSLEVTANNSPLHFGNGTRLTVT.

This CDR3 is CASRPSGGNTGELFF. The CDR3 DNA reads as TGTGCCAGCAGGCCTTCAGGGGGCAACACCGGGGAGCTGTTTTTT. The chain recombines TRBV7-2 with TRBJ2-2; 8 bases fit TRBD1. Germline trimming cut 6 bases from V and 2 bases from J; bases unmatched to any gene: 5. The CDR3 spans 15 residues. The germline CDR1 and CDR2 sequences are SGHTA and FQGNSA.

This sequence joins TRBV5-1 and TRBJ2-2, with TRBD2 identical over 9 bases. Germline V gene lookup returns CDR1 SGHRS and CDR2 YFSETQ. J lost 1 base, V lost 2 bases, and 3 bases had no gene match. The CDR3 is 16 amino acids. The CDR3 is CASSLSSGVNTGELFF. In DNA, the CDR3 is TGCGCCAGCAGCTTATCTAGCGGGGTGAACACCGGGGAGCTGTTTTTT.

The chain is built from TRBV18 and TRBJ1-1; D possibly corresponds to TRBD1 (5 bases). CDR1 is KGHSH and CDR2 is LQKENI in the germline V gene. CDR3 length: 13 amino acids. V was pared by 3 bases and J by 3 bases, with 8 bases between. The CDR3 DNA reads TGTGCCAGCTCACCTACAGGTGACACTGAAGCTTTCTTT. The encoded protein is CASSPTGDTEAFF.

This chain joins TRBV15 and TRBJ2-3; D might be TRBD2 (6 bases). This CDR3 region has 16 residues. CDR1 and CDR2 (germline): LNHNV, YYDKDF (reference sequence). Trimming left V 0 bases short and J 0 bases short, with 10 bases between. Written as DNA, the CDR3 is TGTGCCACCAGCAGAGAAGGTGGGAGGAGCACAGATACGCAGTATTTT. Its translation: CATSREGGRSTDTQYF.

To note about this clone: At the DNA level, this CDR3 is encoded by other sequences in the same sample as well. The chain has TRBV18 and TRBJ1-1; TRBD1 matches at 7 bases. With 3 bases clipped from V and 8 bases from J, the junction kept 0 bases outside the gene matches. Germline V gene sequence: CDR1 KGHSH, CDR2 LQKENI. The CDR3 runs to 11 residues. In DNA form, the CDR3 reads TGTGCCAGCTCACCGGACAGGGAAGCTTTCTTT. It encodes CASSPDREAFF.

The chain uses TRBV5-4 and TRBJ2-7; D might be TRBD2 (6 bases). V lost 3 bases, J lost 7 bases, and 29 bases lay in between. CDR1 and CDR2 from the germline V gene are SGHNT and YYREEE (reference sequence). This CDR3 spans 18 amino acids. In nucleotides, the CDR3 is TGTGCCAGCAGCTCCCCCCGCCAACTAGCTCACCCCTTGAGGGAGCAGTACTTC. It codes for CASSSPRQLAHPLREQYF. Supplemented by reference TRBV5-4 and TRBJ2-7, the full variable domain reads ETGVTQSPTHLIKTRGQQVTLRCSSQSGHNTVSWYQQALGQGPQFIFQYYREEENGRGNFPPRFSGLQFPNYSSELNVNALELDDSALYLCASSSPRQLAHPLREQYFGPGTRLTVT.

The chain uses TRBV29-1 and TRBJ2-3; a weak D match, TRBD2 (5 bases). The CDR3 totals 14 residues. Germline lookup yields CDR1 SQVTM and CDR2 ANQGSEA. Trimming took off 2 bases at V and 2 bases at J, with 11 bases between the two ends. CDR3 in DNA: TGCAGCGTTGAAATTGGGCGGGCCACAGATACGCAGTATTTT. It translates to CSVEIGRATDTQYF.

This chain joins TRBV3-1 (or the pseudogene TRBV3-2) and TRBJ1-3, with no clear D. Germline V lookup: CDR1 LGHDT, CDR2 YNNKEL (reference sequence). Trimming pared 5 bases from V and 0 bases from J, leaving 5 bases between. The CDR3 has 13 amino acids. In nucleotides, the CDR3 is TGTGCCAGCAGCTCCGGCTCTGGAAACACCATATATTTT. Amino acids: CASSSGSGNTIYF.

The genes are TRBV11-3 and TRBJ2-7; D possibly corresponds to TRBD1 (5 bases). Trimming shortened V by 0 bases and J by 3 bases, and 9 bases separated the two germline ends. The V gene's germline CDR1 is SGHNT and CDR2 YENEEA. The CDR3 runs 14 residues. In nucleotides, the CDR3 is TGTGCCAGCAGCTTAGAAGGGGCTGACTACGAGCAGTACTTC. It is translated as CASSLEGADYEQYF.

This chain joins TRBV4-3 and TRBJ1-3; 9 bases match TRBD1. This CDR3 is built from 15 residues. Trimming cost V 4 bases and J 4 bases; bases outside gene matches: 5. Germline V gene data show CDR1 as LGHNA and CDR2 as YSLEER. CDR3 coding DNA: TGCGCCAGCAGCCCTACAGGGGGCACAGGAAACACCATATATTTT. Its protein is CASSPTGGTGNTIYF.

V usage is TRBV19 and J usage is TRBJ1-1, with 8 bases matching TRBD1. The germline gives CDR1 LNHDA, CDR2 SQIVND (reference sequence). V lost 6 bases to trimming and J lost 1 base; unmatched junction nucleotides: 4. CDR3 length: 14 amino acids. The CDR3 DNA reads TGTGCCAGTAGGTGGACAGGGTCGAACACTGAAGCTTTCTTT. This sequence encodes CASRWTGSNTEAFF.

The CDR3 protein is CASSLALAGGDIQYF. CDR3 coding DNA: TGTGCCAGCAGCTTGGCACTAGCGGGAGGAGACATTCAGTACTTC. This rearrangement joins TRBV5-4 to TRBJ2-4; 12 bases agree with TRBD2. CDR3 length equals 15 residues. V lost 0 bases to trimming and J lost 8 bases; unmatched junction nucleotides: 3. Germline CDR1 and CDR2: SGHNT and YYREEE (reference sequence).

The rearrangement links TRBV5-1 to TRBJ2-5; 9 nucleotides match TRBD1. This CDR3 is 15 amino acids long. Germline lookup yields CDR1 SGHRS and CDR2 YFSETQ. Trimming cost V 4 bases and J 5 bases; bases outside gene matches: 9. The CDR3 spells CASSTEQGAWETQYF. The CDR3, as DNA: TGCGCCAGCAGCACCGAACAGGGGGCGTGGGAGACCCAGTACTTC.

The chain is built from TRBV7-2 and TRBJ1-3; no definite D call. V shed 5 bases and J shed 0 bases, with 14 bases lying between them. The germline gives CDR1 SGHTA, CDR2 FQGNSA. This CDR3 is built from 16 residues. The CDR3 bases are TGTGCCAGCAGCCCCCCCCGCCGCGACTCTGGAAACACCATATATTTT. Translating gives CASSPPRRDSGNTIYF.

The chain couples TRBV3-1 (or the pseudogene TRBV3-2) to TRBJ2-3, with D perhaps TRBD1 (8 bases). The CDR3 is made up of 16 amino acids. Germline V gene data show CDR1 as LGHDT and CDR2 as YNNKEL (reference sequence). The ends were cut back, 6 bases at V and 3 bases at J, with 19 bases in the middle. CDR3 sequence reads: CASSPSDRGGTDTQYF. The CDR3 nucleotides are TGTGCCAGCAGTCCTTCCGACAGGGGAGGGACAGATACGCAGTATTTT.